These 24 T cell receptor beta chains originate from one sample sequenced in a study of T-cell reconstitution after alpha-beta-depleted transplantation in children. It was with unique molecular identifiers that the TCRbeta library was prepared. TCRdb fed the PCR reads into MiXCR, producing one record per CDR3 protein. This sample has some 100,000 distinct CDR3 sequences; about 25% occur once, and the top ten carry about a fifth. Sequencing was performed on PBMCs, taken before TCRalphabeta/CD19-depleted stem cell transplant. These receptors all stem from a boy aged 2 to 9 with acute lymphoblastic leukemia, due to receive a stem cell transplant.

The chain combines TRBV12-3 or TRBV12-4 with TRBJ2-1; 8 bases map to TRBD2. After removal of 7 bases from V and 8 bases from J, the junction contained 10 bases not matched to a gene. The CDR3 has 14 residues. The CDR3 coding sequence is TGTGCCAGCAAACTGGTCTTAGCGGGGTATGAGCAGTTCTTC. Protein sequence: CASKLVLAGYEQFF.

V is TRBV29-1 and J is TRBJ1-2; D unclear. Germline CDR1 and CDR2: SQVTM and ANQGSEA. This CDR3 spans 12 amino acids. V shed 5 bases and J shed 5 bases, with 12 bases lying between them. The CDR3 DNA is TGCAGCGTTTACGGATTAGATTATGGCTACACCTTC. Its protein is CSVYGLDYGYTF.

This clonotype was counted between two and nine times. The chain is built from TRBV5-1 and TRBJ1-5; D is undetermined. Per the germline V gene, CDR1 is SGHRS and CDR2 is YFSETQ. This CDR3 contains 13 residues. The V end was cut by 5 bases, the J end by 1 base, with 7 bases between. The DNA of the CDR3 is TGCGCCAGCAGTTATGACAGCAATCAGCCCCAGCATTTT. Protein sequence: CASSYDSNQPQHF.

The CDR3 loop reads CASSLFALNTEAFF. CDR3 DNA sequence: TGTGCCAGCAGCTTATTCGCCTTGAACACTGAAGCTTTCTTT. The rearrangement links TRBV7-2 to TRBJ1-1; D gene unclear. The V and J ends lost 2 bases and 0 bases respectively, with 7 bases between them. The CDR3 covers 14 residues. CDR1 SGHTA and CDR2 FQGNSA come from the germline V gene. Supplemented by reference TRBV7-2 and TRBJ1-1, the full variable domain reads GAGVSQSPSNKVTEKGKDVELRCDPISGHTALYWYRQSLGQGLEFLIYFQGNSAPDKSGLPSDRFSAERTGGSVSTLTIQRTQQEDSAVYLCASSLFALNTEAFFGQGTRLTVV.

This clonotype was observed a few times. The chain joins TRBV20-1 to TRBJ2-3; D is undetermined. The CDR3 runs 15 residues. CDR1 and CDR2 (germline): DFQATT, SNEGSKA (reference sequence). Trimming took off 6 bases at V and 0 bases at J, with 16 bases between the two ends. CDR3 bases: TGCAGTGCCCTAACCACAATCCCTAGCACAGATACGCAGTATTTT. Amino acid sequence: CSALTTIPSTDTQYF.

This clonotype was seen only a few times. The chain joins TRBV9 to TRBJ2-5; no clear D. The CDR3 length is 14 residues. V lost 3 bases, J lost 1 base, and 10 bases lay in between. Per the germline V gene, CDR1 is SGDLS and CDR2 is YYNGEE. The CDR3 DNA follows: TGTGCCAGCAGCGAAACGACGGCCCAAGAGACCCAGTACTTC. Protein sequence: CASSETTAQETQYF.

The J gene is TRBJ2-2, the V gene TRBV29-1, with 14 bases identical to TRBD2. Germline loops: CDR1 SQVTM, CDR2 ANQGSEA. With V trimmed by 7 bases and J by 7 bases, 5 bases remained unmatched. The CDR3 is made up of 14 amino acids. The CDR3 DNA is TGCAGCGCTCTGACTAGCGGGAGGGGCGGGGAGCTGTTTTTT. This codes for CSALTSGRGGELFF.

The V call is TRBV6-2 or TRBV6-3, the J call TRBJ1-2, with 9 bases aligning to TRBD1. Germline V CDR1 and CDR2: MNHEY, SVGEGT. Germline trimming cut 4 bases from V and 2 bases from J; bases unmatched to any gene: 11. The CDR3 sequence is 17 residues long. The CDR3 region has the DNA TGTGCCAGCAGTTCACCTAACAGGGACAGGGAGAACTATGGCTACACCTTC. Its translation: CASSSPNRDRENYGYTF.

This chain links TRBV11-2 with TRBJ2-1; D is ambiguous. The germline V gene has CDR1 SGHAT and CDR2 FQNNGV. This CDR3 region has 19 residues. The germline V and J ends were trimmed by 0 bases and 0 bases, with 18 bases remaining between them. As DNA, the CDR3 is TGTGCCAGCAGCTTAGATCACTGGGCGGCGGAATACTCCTACAATGAGCAGTTCTTC. It codes for CASSLDHWAAEYSYNEQFF.

This clonotype has more than one count but fewer than ten. The chain carries TRBV20-1 and TRBJ2-3; 7 nucleotides match TRBD2. V shed 6 bases, J shed 5 bases, and the junction held 11 bases outside the gene matches. Germline V gene data show CDR1 as DFQATT and CDR2 as SNEGSKA (reference sequence). This CDR3 contains 14 residues. CDR3 nucleotides: TGCAGTGCCCCCATGGCGGGAGTCGAAGATACGCAGTATTTT. Protein sequence: CSAPMAGVEDTQYF.

The J gene is TRBJ1-6, the V gene TRBV5-1; perhaps TRBD1 as D (5 bases). Germline CDR1 SGHRS, CDR2 YFSETQ. Trimming cost V 3 bases and J 8 bases, with 12 bases left between them. The CDR3 length is 14 residues. The CDR3 DNA sequence: TGCGCCAGCAGCTCCCAAATAGGGGATTCACCCCTCCACTTT. It yields the protein CASSSQIGDSPLHF.

This clonotype was counted only a few times. The rearrangement joins TRBV28 to TRBJ1-2, with a tentative D call TRBD1 (5 bases). Trimming cost V 3 bases and J 4 bases, with 12 bases left between them. This CDR3 has 14 residues. The V gene's germline CDR1 is MDHEN and CDR2 SYDVKM. CDR3 DNA: TGTGCCAGCAGTTTCCCCACAGGCTCCTATGGCTACACCTTC. It translates to CASSFPTGSYGYTF.

This clonotype came up once. The chain carries TRBV27 and TRBJ2-1; D is uncertain. With the DNA end fitting TRBJ2-7 better, the J assignment may be wrong. The germline V gene encodes CDR1 MNHEY and CDR2 SMNVEV (reference sequence). CDR3 length: 13 residues. As DNA, the CDR3 is TGTGCCATAGGGAAGATCTCCTACAATGAGCAGTACTTC. It codes for CAIGKISYNEQYF.

This chain connects TRBV18 to TRBJ2-1, with 7 bases lining up with TRBD2. The germline gives CDR1 KGHSH, CDR2 LQKENI. This CDR3 region has 16 residues. The J segment lost 0 bases and the V segment lost 6 bases, leaving 8 bases of the junction unmatched. CDR3 DNA sequence: TGTGCCAGCTCCGACGAGGGCGGGAGCTCCTACAATGAGCAGTTCTTC. Translation gives CASSDEGGSSYNEQFF. Using reference TRBV18 and TRBJ2-1 for the parts outside the CDR3, the full variable domain is NAGVMQNPRHLVRRRGQEARLRCSPMKGHSHVYWYRQLPEEGLKFMVYLQKENIIDESGMPKERFSAEFPKEGPSILRIQQVVRGDSAAYFCASSDEGGSSYNEQFFGPGTRLTVL.

This clonotype was counted a few times. The V gene is TRBV20-1, the J gene TRBJ2-7; 8 bases are shared with TRBD2. The CDR3 has 16 amino acids. CDR1 and CDR2 from the germline V gene are DFQATT and SNEGSKA (reference sequence). The trim removed 3 bases at V and 4 bases at J, leaving 14 bases unmatched. The CDR3 DNA sequence: TGCAGTGCTAGTACTAGCGGAGGCGCTTGGCGGTACGAGCAGTACTTC. Translation gives CSASTSGGAWRYEQYF.

The J gene is TRBJ1-3, the V gene TRBV12-3 or TRBV12-4, with D perhaps TRBD1 (5 bases). CDR3 length: 15 residues. The ends were cut back, 6 bases at V and 3 bases at J, with 15 bases in the middle. CDR3 sequence: CASSLGETDGNTIYF. CDR3 nucleotide sequence: TGTGCCAGCAGCCTAGGGGAAACTGATGGAAACACCATATATTTT.

Only one count was recorded for this clonotype. The chain is built from TRBV27 and TRBJ2-7; 7 nucleotides line up with TRBD2. Trimming at V came to 5 bases and at J to 3 bases, leaving 13 bases not matched to a gene. The CDR3 runs 16 residues. Per germline, CDR1 MNHEY and CDR2 SMNVEV (reference sequence). The CDR3 is CASSILPSGDLYEQYF. The CDR3 DNA reads TGTGCCAGCAGTATCCTCCCTAGCGGAGACCTCTACGAGCAGTACTTC.

The V call is TRBV10-2, the J call TRBJ2-7, with D possibly being TRBD1 or TRBD2 (5 bases each). The CDR3 length is 14 residues. The germline V gene encodes CDR1 WSHSY and CDR2 SAAADI. Trimming shortened V by 8 bases and J by 2 bases, and 16 bases separated the two germline ends. CDR3 region: CASRSEGTAYEQYF. The CDR3 region has the DNA TGCGCCAGCCGCAGTGAGGGGACGGCCTACGAGCAGTACTTC.

This clonotype was counted only a few times. The chain recombines TRBV20-1 with TRBJ2-7, with D tentatively TRBD1 or TRBD2 (5 bases each). V was shortened by 4 bases and J by 0 bases, with 16 bases between the two germline ends. CDR1 DFQATT and CDR2 SNEGSKA come from the germline V gene (reference sequence). The CDR3 is 15 residues long. The CDR3 is CSATPGTASSYEQYF. The CDR3 DNA sequence: TGCAGTGCTACTCCCGGGACGGCCAGCTCCTACGAGCAGTACTTC.

The V gene is TRBV20-1, the J gene TRBJ2-3; a weak D match, TRBD1 (5 bases). The germline gives CDR1 DFQATT, CDR2 SNEGSKA (reference sequence). V was cut by 4 bases and J by 1 base, with 9 bases left in between. CDR3 length: 13 residues. CDR3 sequence reads: CSAIRVGTDTQYF. The CDR3 nucleotides are TGCAGTGCTATCAGGGTCGGCACAGATACGCAGTATTTT.

The V call is TRBV7-9, the J call TRBJ2-1; 7 bases match TRBD2. Trimming took 5 bases from V and 4 from J; bases not matched to a gene: 8. This CDR3 has 15 residues. CDR1 is SEHNR and CDR2 is FQNEAQ in the germline V gene (reference sequence). As DNA, the CDR3 is TGTGCCAGCAGCCGGCCCGTAGCGGGTTACAATGAGCAGTTCTTC. This encodes CASSRPVAGYNEQFF.

This clonotype was counted a single time. The chain links TRBV12-3 or TRBV12-4 to TRBJ2-3; TRBD2 might be the D (6 bases). The V end lost 5 bases, the J end lost 4 bases, and 16 bases lay between the germline ends. This CDR3 comprises 15 residues. For the CDR3, the DNA is TGTGCCAGCAGTCTTAGCGGAGGGGCGGCAGATACGCAGTATTTT. It translates to CASSLSGGAADTQYF.

This clonotype was detected a few times. The V call is TRBV9, the J call TRBJ2-3; D is ambiguous. The germline V gene encodes CDR1 SGDLS and CDR2 YYNGEE. CDR3 length: 15 residues. The V end lost 3 bases, the J end lost 4 bases, and 15 bases lay between the germline ends. The CDR3 loop is CASSASTRPADTQYF. CDR3 DNA sequence: TGTGCCAGCAGCGCATCTACCCGTCCGGCAGATACGCAGTATTTT.

Only a few counts were recorded for this clonotype. This chain joins TRBV24-1 and TRBJ2-2, with D tentatively TRBD1 (5 bases). Germline CDR1 KGHDR, CDR2 SFDVKD. The CDR3 contains 17 residues. Between the trimmed V and J ends, which lost 4 bases and 4 bases, there was a span of 18 bases. The CDR3 nucleotides are TGTGCCACCAGTGACCCTCTAGGGGCGCGGAGCACCGGGGAGCTGTTTTTT. Translation gives CATSDPLGARSTGELFF.